These T cell receptor beta chains were read from a single sample in a study of post-analysis software for immune sequencing data. MiXCR, run by TCRdb on the PCR reads, gives a single entry per CDR3 protein. Here the sample spans roughly 650,000 distinct CDR3 sequences, approximately 59% being singletons. Sequencing input: blood. The source is a girl aged 2-10 years with multiple sclerosis. CDR3s include the opening cysteine and the closing phenylalanine or tryptophan. D genes are given only for firm matches. A clone size is listed for some rows: how often the clone was seen (once, few, many), or a class if it is expanded.

CDR3 length	D gene	clone size	V gene	J gene	CDR3 protein	CDR3 DNA
15	TRBD1	NA	TRBV29-1	TRBJ1-1	CSVEDSGTANTEAFF	TGCAGCGTTGAAGATAGTGGGACAGCGAACACTGAAGCTTTCTTT
16	TRBD1	NA	TRBV2	TRBJ2-3	CASSEGTGLSTDTQYF	TGTGCCAGCAGTGAGGGGACAGGGCTTAGCACAGATACGCAGTATTTT
16	NA	NA	TRBV15	TRBJ2-1	CATSRAYRGLANEQFF	TGTGCCACCAGCAGGGCCTATAGGGGCCTGGCCAATGAGCAGTTCTTC
14	TRBD2	NA	TRBV4-1	TRBJ2-5	CASSRGTSWETQYF	TGCGCCAGCAGCCGAGGGACTAGCTGGGAGACCCAGTACTTC
14	NA	NA	TRBV6-5	TRBJ2-3	CASSLQGGMDTQYF	TGTGCCAGCAGTTTGCAAGGGGGGATGGATACGCAGTATTTT
18	NA	once	TRBV5-1	TRBJ2-3	CASSLDEGRQGVRDTRYF	TGCGCCAGCAGCTTGGATGAGGGCCGTCAGGGTGTTAGAGATACGCGGTATTTT
15	NA	few	TRBV28	TRBJ1-5	CASIRRDQLNQPQHF	TGTGCCAGCATCCGAAGGGACCAGCTGAATCAGCCCCAGCATTTT
13	NA	once	TRBV7-2	TRBJ2-3	CAGGNGRADTQYF	TGTGCCGGAGGGAACGGACGAGCAGATACGCAGTATTTT
13	NA	NA	TRBV20-1	TRBJ2-7	CSAPRGSSYEQYF	TGCAGTGCCCCCCGGGGGAGCTCCTACGAGCAGTACTTC
15	NA	NA	TRBV7-9	TRBJ2-1	CASSPPPDSYNEQFF	TGTGCCAGCAGCCCACCCCCGGACAGCTACAATGAGCAGTTCTTC
14	TRBD2	NA	TRBV7-9	TRBJ2-7	CASSFPGLGYEQYF	TGTGCCAGCAGCTTCCCGGGACTAGGCTACGAGCAGTACTTC
15	NA	few	TRBV6-5	TRBJ2-6	CASSYGVSGANVLTF	TGTGCCAGCAGTTACGGAGTCTCTGGGGCCAACGTCCTGACTTTC
18	TRBD2	NA	TRBV12-3/TRBV12-4	TRBJ2-3	CASSLSSGGRPSTDTQYF	TGTGCCAGCAGTTTATCCAGCGGGGGCCGCCCCAGCACAGATACGCAGTATTTT
14	NA	NA	TRBV27	TRBJ2-3	CATEPGPRADTQYF	TGTGCCACCGAACCGGGACCTCGGGCAGATACGCAGTATTTT
11	NA	many	TRBV29-1	TRBJ2-1	CSVTRVDEQFF	TGCAGCGTTACTAGGGTGGATGAGCAGTTCTTC
17	TRBD2	NA	TRBV7-2	TRBJ2-1	CASSLGWERGFYNEQFF	TGTGCCAGCAGCTTGGGGTGGGAGCGGGGTTTTTACAATGAGCAGTTCTTC
13	NA	NA	TRBV18	TRBJ2-5	CASSPDREGTQYF	TGTGCCAGCTCACCCGACCGTGAAGGGACCCAGTACTTC
15	NA	NA	TRBV20-1	TRBJ2-7	CSANPPAGTGNEQYF	TGCAGTGCTAACCCTCCGGCAGGGACGGGGAACGAGCAGTACTTC
13	NA	once	TRBV21-1	TRBJ2-7	CASSNYQGYEQYF	TGTGCCAGCAGCAATTATCAGGGATACGAGCAGTACTTC
14	NA	few	TRBV12-3/TRBV12-4	TRBJ2-3	CASSLSWSTDTQYF	TGTGCCAGCAGTTTGAGCTGGAGCACAGATACGCAGTATTTT
14	NA	few	TRBV5-6	TRBJ2-6	CASSLPSGANVLTF	TGTGCCAGCAGCCTGCCTTCTGGGGCCAACGTCCTGACTTTC
14	NA	few	TRBV6-5	TRBJ1-2	CASSEQGSVVGYTF	TGTGCCAGCAGTGAACAGGGATCGGTAGTTGGCTACACCTTC
15	TRBD2	NA	TRBV7-2	TRBJ2-1	CASSFWTSGDNEQFF	TGTGCCAGCAGCTTTTGGACTAGCGGGGACAATGAGCAGTTCTTC
14	TRBD1	NA	TRBV7-8	TRBJ2-5	CASSSGTGSETQYF	TGTGCCAGCAGCTCCGGGACAGGGAGTGAGACCCAGTACTTC
14	TRBD2	NA	TRBV6-2/TRBV6-3	TRBJ2-3	CAGKRLADTDTQYF	TGTGCCGGCAAACGACTAGCGGACACAGATACGCAGTATTTT
17	TRBD2	NA	TRBV4-2	TRBJ2-1	CASSQAGLAGSYNEQFF	TGTGCCAGCAGCCAAGCCGGACTAGCGGGATCATACAATGAGCAGTTCTTC
15	NA	NA	TRBV20-1	TRBJ2-1	CSASPPARAKNEQFF	TGCAGTGCTAGTCCCCCTGCAAGGGCAAAAAATGAGCAGTTCTTC
12	NA	NA	TRBV5-6	TRBJ2-7	CASSFKTYEQYF	TGTGCCAGCAGCTTCAAGACATACGAGCAGTACTTC
14	NA	NA	TRBV10-3	TRBJ1-5	CAISETGGNQPQHF	TGTGCCATCAGTGAGACAGGAGGTAATCAGCCCCAGCATTTT
14	NA	NA	TRBV7-2	TRBJ2-1	CASSPAQRRNEQFF	TGTGCCAGCAGCCCAGCCCAACGACGCAATGAGCAGTTCTTC
14	TRBD1	NA	TRBV7-2	TRBJ2-1	CASSYDRGFDEQFF	TGTGCCAGCAGCTATGACAGGGGGTTTGATGAGCAGTTCTTC
15	NA	few	TRBV5-6	TRBJ2-4	CASSLAGKAKNIQYF	TGTGCCAGCAGCTTAGCTGGGAAAGCCAAAAACATTCAGTACTTC
15	NA	NA	TRBV6-5	TRBJ1-1	CASSYSIGEGTEAFF	TGTGCCAGCAGTTACTCGATCGGGGAGGGGACTGAAGCTTTCTTT
16	TRBD1	few	TRBV12-3/TRBV12-4	TRBJ1-2	CASSFEQGAGNYGYTF	TGTGCCAGCAGTTTCGAACAGGGGGCGGGTAACTATGGCTACACCTTC
17	NA	NA	TRBV20-1	TRBJ2-7	CSAIWHGIHSTQETQYF	TGCAGTGCCATATGGCATGGGATCCATAGTACCCAAGAGACTCAGTACTTC
12	NA	NA	TRBV20-1	TRBJ2-7	CSARVLSDEQYF	TGCAGTGCTAGAGTTTTAAGTGACGAGCAGTACTTC
16	NA	NA	TRBV6-1	TRBJ2-6	CASSPFDDSGANVLTF	TGTGCCAGCAGCCCTTTTGACGATTCTGGGGCCAACGTCCTGACTTTC
15	TRBD1	NA	TRBV11-2	TRBJ2-5	CASSSGTGGWETQYF	TGTGCCAGCAGCTCGGGAACAGGGGGCTGGGAGACCCAGTACTTC
13	NA	NA	TRBV20-1	TRBJ2-1	CSARGDRADGQFF	TGCAGTGCTAGGGGAGACAGAGCGGATGGGCAGTTCTTC
15	TRBD2	NA	TRBV7-2	TRBJ2-3	CASSAQAGGTDTQYF	TGTGCCAGCAGCGCTCAAGCGGGGGGCACAGATACGCAGTATTTT
14	NA	NA	TRBV6-2/TRBV6-3	TRBJ2-3	CASSYERAGDTQYF	TGTGCCAGCAGTTACGAACGGGCCGGGGATACGCAGTATTTT
13	TRBD1	NA	TRBV12-3/TRBV12-4	TRBJ2-7	CASRTMTGREQYF	TGTGCCAGCAGGACAATGACAGGGCGGGAGCAGTACTTC
15	NA	NA	TRBV24-1	TRBJ2-3	CATSQTGRGTDTQYF	TGTGCCACCAGCCAGACAGGGAGGGGCACAGATACGCAGTATTTT
13	TRBD1	once	TRBV7-3	TRBJ1-2	CASSSSDRGGYTF	TGTGCCAGCAGCAGCTCGGACAGGGGTGGCTACACCTTC
12	NA	few	TRBV20-1	TRBJ2-7	CSASAPSYEQYF	TGCAGTGCTTCGGCGCCCTCCTACGAGCAGTACTTC
16	TRBD2	NA	TRBV24-1	TRBJ2-1	CATSAGTSGTYNEQFF	TGTGCCACCAGTGCCGGGACTAGCGGGACCTACAATGAGCAGTTCTTC
15	NA	NA	TRBV14	TRBJ2-1	CASSRRTRLSYEQFF	TGTGCCAGCAGCCGTAGAACGAGGCTTTCGTATGAGCAGTTCTTC
14	NA	NA	TRBV20-1	TRBJ2-1	CSAFSGSSYNEQFF	TGCAGTGCTTTTAGCGGTAGCTCCTACAATGAGCAGTTCTTC
13	NA	NA	TRBV10-2	TRBJ1-2	CASSNTSVYGYTF	TGCGCCAGCAGCAACACATCGGTCTATGGCTACACCTTC
15	NA	NA	TRBV5-5	TRBJ1-2	CASSLEGRTNYGCTF	TGTGCCAGCAGCTTGGAGGGCAGGACGAACTATGGCTGCACCTTC
16	TRBD1	NA	TRBV6-5	TRBJ2-3	CASSYSGTGSSDTQYF	TGTGCCAGCAGTTACTCCGGGACAGGGTCATCAGATACGCAGTATTTT
15	NA	NA	TRBV12-3/TRBV12-4	TRBJ2-5	CASSDRVTYQETQYF	TGTGCCAGCAGCGACCGGGTTACGTACCAAGAGACCCAGTACTTC
13	NA	few	TRBV24-1	TRBJ2-1	CATSDQGYNEQFF	TGTGCCACCAGTGATCAGGGCTACAATGAGCAGTTCTTC
20	TRBD2	NA	TRBV11-1	TRBJ2-1	CASSLGTWASGDPKTNEQFF	TGTGCCAGCAGCTTAGGAACGTGGGCTAGCGGGGACCCGAAAACCAATGAGCAGTTCTTC
12	TRBD2	NA	TRBV4-1	TRBJ2-1	CASSQVGGEQFF	TGCGCCAGCAGCCAAGTCGGGGGGGAGCAGTTCTTC
15	NA	NA	TRBV12-3/TRBV12-4	TRBJ2-3	CASSSDLYSTDTQYF	TGTGCCAGCAGTTCGGACCTATACAGCACAGATACGCAGTATTTT
12	NA	NA	TRBV2	TRBJ2-3	CASRGSADTQYF	TGTGCCAGCAGGGGATCCGCAGATACGCAGTATTTT
15	NA	few	TRBV24-1	TRBJ2-3	CATSPGTGPTDTQYF	TGTGCCACCAGTCCAGGGACGGGGCCTACAGATACGCAGTATTTT
18	NA	NA	TRBV7-2	TRBJ1-1	CASSPGNRTQAFNTEAFF	TGTGCCAGCAGCCCAGGAAATAGGACCCAGGCGTTTAACACTGAAGCTTTCTTT